This TCR beta chain was profiled in a study of neoadjuvant nivolumab and ipilimumab in lung cancer. General study results and limits: TCR clonality did not significantly correlate with pathologic tumor regression. Higher pretherapy blood TCR richness went with higher resected-tumor richness. A small number of samples were TCR sequenced. TCR richness and clonality were higher in tumors than adjacent uninvolved lung.

The germline V gene encodes CDR1 SGHAT and CDR2 FQDESV (reference sequence). The CDR3 sequence is 13 residues long. V lost 3 bases to trimming and J lost 6 bases, with 9 bases between them. Generated by immunoSEQ multiplex PCR, the TCRdb table keeps only in-frame clones and is missing some. The sample records roughly 10,000 clones, 75% to 80% being singletons. Notes on this clone: The antigen is unknown.

V usage is TRBV11-1 and J usage is TRBJ2-1, with D possibly matching TRBD1 (6 bases). The source was tumor tissue, collected after neoadjuvant nivolumab, alone or with ipilimumab, at or shortly before surgery. The clonotype comes from an adult with non-small cell lung cancer. Some clones in this sample may be carry-over from other donors' samples. The chain's CDR3 is CASSFRGGNEQFF. Written as DNA, the CDR3 is TGTGCCAGCAGCTTTCGAGGGGGCAATGAGCAGTTCTTC.